This TCR beta chain was captured in a study of OX40 agonist ivuxolimab in advanced cancers. Profiled with immunoSEQ multiplex PCR; TCRdb holds only in-frame clones, not every one. The repertoire holds more than 95,000 clones, around nine tenths seen once, with approximately 0.8% in the top ten. Systemic immunosuppression or a history of autoimmune disease excluded patients. Blood sampling was done at baseline, cycle 4 day 1, and cycle 7 day 1. Regarding this clone: Antigen specificity is unknown.

The CDR3 sequence is 12 residues long. Trimming cost V 5 bases and J 0 bases, with 3 bases left between them. Germline CDR1 reads SGHTA; CDR2 reads FQGTGA. Study conclusions and caveats: CD8+ T cells (on average) carried more expanded clones than CD4+ T cells.

This specimen was CD4+ or CD8+ T cells sorted from blood, taken in a trial of the OX40 agonist ivuxolimab. The receptor's source is an adult with an advanced solid tumor such as melanoma, head and neck, liver or kidney cancer. The chain carries TRBV7-3 and TRBJ2-3; unclear D gene. CDR3: CASSLSTDTQYF. CDR3 in DNA: TGTGCCAGCAGCCTAAGCACAGATACGCAGTATTTT.